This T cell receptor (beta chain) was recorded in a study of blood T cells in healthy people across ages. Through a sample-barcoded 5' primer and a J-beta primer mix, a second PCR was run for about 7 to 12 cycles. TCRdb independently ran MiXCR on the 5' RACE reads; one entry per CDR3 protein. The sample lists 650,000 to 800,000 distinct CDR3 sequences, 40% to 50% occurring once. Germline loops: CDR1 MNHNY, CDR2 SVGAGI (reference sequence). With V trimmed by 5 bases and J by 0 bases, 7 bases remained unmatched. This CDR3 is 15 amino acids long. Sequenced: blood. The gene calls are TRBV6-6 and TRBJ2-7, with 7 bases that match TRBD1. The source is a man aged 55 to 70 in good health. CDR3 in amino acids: CASSTDRALSYEQYF. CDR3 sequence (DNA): TGTGCCAGCAGTACAGACAGGGCACTCTCCTACGAGCAGTACTTC.